This T cell receptor beta chain appears in the sequencing data of a study of early T cells in non-severe SARS-CoV-2 infection. In the study overall: Sequencing input comprised bulk RNA from unsorted whole blood; chain pairing was not available.

Attachment of unique molecular identifiers was made to individual cDNA molecules. TCRdb called the 5' RACE reads again in MiXCR, with one record for every CDR3 protein. The data show more than 80,000 distinct CDR3 sequences, about an eighth seen once. Overall study results and limits: CD4 and private specificities were missed by VDJdb matching, which favored anti-spike CD8 responses.

There are 14 residues in the CDR3. Germline V gene lookup returns CDR1 LGHDT and CDR2 YNNKEL (reference sequence). V shed 9 bases and J shed 5 bases, with 17 bases lying between them. This clonotype showed up just a few times. Its antigen remains unknown. V gene TRBV3-1 combines with J gene TRBJ2-1; D might be TRBD2 (7 bases). The sample consisted of whole blood. The clonotype originates from an adult who was a healthcare worker with PCR-confirmed SARS-CoV-2 infection or an uninfected control (not recorded which). The CDR3 nucleotides are TGTGCCAGTAAAAAGGGGGAGGGCAACAATGAGCAGTTCTTC. It specifies CASKKGEGNNEQFF.